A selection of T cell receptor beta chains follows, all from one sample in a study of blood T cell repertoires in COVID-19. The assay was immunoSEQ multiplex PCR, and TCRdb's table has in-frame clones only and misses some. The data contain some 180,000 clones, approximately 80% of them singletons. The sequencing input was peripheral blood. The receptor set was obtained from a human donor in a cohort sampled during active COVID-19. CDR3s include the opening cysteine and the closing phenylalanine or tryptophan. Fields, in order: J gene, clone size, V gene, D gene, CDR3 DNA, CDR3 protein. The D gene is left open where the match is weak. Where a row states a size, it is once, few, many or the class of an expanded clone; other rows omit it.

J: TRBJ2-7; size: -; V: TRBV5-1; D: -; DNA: TGCGCCAGCAGCTTGGAACCGGTTGTAACCTACGAGCAGTACTTC; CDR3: CASSLEPVVTYEQYF
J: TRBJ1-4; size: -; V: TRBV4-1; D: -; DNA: TGCGCCAGCAGCCCCCTCGGGATCAGGGAGGCACGAGAAAAACTGTTTTTT; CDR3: CASSPLGIREAREKLFF
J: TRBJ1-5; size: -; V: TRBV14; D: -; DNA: TGTGCCAGCAGCCCGGCGGGGCTGGGTCAGCCCCAGCATTTT; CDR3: CASSPAGLGQPQHF
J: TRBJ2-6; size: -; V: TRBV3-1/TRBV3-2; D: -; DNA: TGTGCCAGCAGCCAGCCCCCGGACAGTTCTGGGGCCAACGTCCTGACTTTC; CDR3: CASSQPPDSSGANVLTF
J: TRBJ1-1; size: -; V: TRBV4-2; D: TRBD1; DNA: TGTGCCAGCAGCCCAGGGACAGGGGGCCTGAACACTGAAGCTTTCTTT; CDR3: CASSPGTGGLNTEAFF
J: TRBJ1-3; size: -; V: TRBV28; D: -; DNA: TGTGCCAGCAGCCTACAGGAGGGTGGAAACACCATATATTTT; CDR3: CASSLQEGGNTIYF
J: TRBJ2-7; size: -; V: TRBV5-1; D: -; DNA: TGCGCCAGCAGCTTGGTTCAGGGCTACGAGCAGTACTTC; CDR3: CASSLVQGYEQYF
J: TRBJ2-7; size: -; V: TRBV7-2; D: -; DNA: TGTGCCAGCAGCTTATCAGGGATGGGCTACGAGCAGTACTTC; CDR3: CASSLSGMGYEQYF
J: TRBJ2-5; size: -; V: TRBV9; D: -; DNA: TGTGCCAGCAGCGTAGATGGAGGAGGATCTAGAGAGACCCAGTACTTC; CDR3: CASSVDGGGSRETQYF
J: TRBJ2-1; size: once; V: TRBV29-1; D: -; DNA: TGCAGCGTTGAAAAGTTGGGACTTTACAATGAGCAGTTCTTC; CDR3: CSVEKLGLYNEQFF
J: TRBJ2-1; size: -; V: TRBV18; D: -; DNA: TGTGCCAGCTCACAACCCCGGGGAGGGGGTTTAAATGAGCAGTTCTTC; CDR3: CASSQPRGGGLNEQFF
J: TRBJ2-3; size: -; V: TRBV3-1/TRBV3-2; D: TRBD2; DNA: TGTGCCAGCAGCCAAAGATGGGGTAGCGGGGGGGCTGATACGCAGTATTTT; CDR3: CASSQRWGSGGADTQYF
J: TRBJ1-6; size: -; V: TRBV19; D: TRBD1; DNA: TGTGCCAGTACCCTGAAGGGGGCTGGTTCACCCCTCCACTTT; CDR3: CASTLKGAGSPLHF
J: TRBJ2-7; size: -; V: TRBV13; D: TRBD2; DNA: TGTGCCAGCAGCTTAGGCCGGGGGGACTCCTACGAGCAGTACTTC; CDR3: CASSLGRGDSYEQYF
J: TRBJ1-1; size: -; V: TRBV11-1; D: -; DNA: TGTGCCAGCAGCTTAGATCAGTTTATGAACACTGAAGCTTTCTTT; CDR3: CASSLDQFMNTEAFF
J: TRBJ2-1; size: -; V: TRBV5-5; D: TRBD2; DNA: TGTGCCAGCAGCACCCTGGGACTAGCGGGGGGGCATGAGCAGTTCTTC; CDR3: CASSTLGLAGGHEQFF
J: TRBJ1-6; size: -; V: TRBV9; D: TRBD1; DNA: TGTGCCAGCAGCGCATCCGGGACAGGTGATTCACCCCTCCACTTT; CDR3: CASSASGTGDSPLHF
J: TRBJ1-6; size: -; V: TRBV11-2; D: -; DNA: TGTGCCAGCAGCGCATACCGGAGTAATTCACCCCTCCACTTT; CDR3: CASSAYRSNSPLHF
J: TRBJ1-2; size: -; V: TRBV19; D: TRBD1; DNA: TGTGCCAGTAGTATAGACATCCGACAGGGCCCTGGCTACACCTTC; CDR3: CASSIDIRQGPGYTF
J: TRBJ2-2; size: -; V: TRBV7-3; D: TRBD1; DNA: TGTGCCAGCAGCTCCGACAGGGGGCTTAATACCGGGGAGCTGTTTTTT; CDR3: CASSSDRGLNTGELFF
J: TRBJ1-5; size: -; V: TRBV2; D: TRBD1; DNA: TGTGCCAGCAGCGGACAGGTTAGCAATCAGCCCCAGCATTTT; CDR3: CASSGQVSNQPQHF
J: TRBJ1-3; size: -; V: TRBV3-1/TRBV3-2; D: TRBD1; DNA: TGTGCCAGCAGTGACAGGGCCTCTGGAAACACCATATATTTT; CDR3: CASSDRASGNTIYF
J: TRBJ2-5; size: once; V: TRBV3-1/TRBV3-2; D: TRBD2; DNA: TGTGCCAGCAGCCACCTAGCGGGGGGGCCCATAGAGACCCAGTACTTC; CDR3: CASSHLAGGPIETQYF
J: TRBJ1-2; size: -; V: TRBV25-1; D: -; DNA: TGTGCCAGCAGTGAATACCAGGGCGGCGGCTATGGCTACACCTTC; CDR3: CASSEYQGGGYGYTF
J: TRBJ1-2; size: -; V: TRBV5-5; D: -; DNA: TGTGCCAGCAGCTTGGAAGGTTGGGCAGAGAATGGCTACACCTTC; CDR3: CASSLEGWAENGYTF
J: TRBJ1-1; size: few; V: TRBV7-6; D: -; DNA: TGTGCCAGCAGCCCCAAGACAGGCTTGAACACTGAAGCTTTCTTT; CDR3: CASSPKTGLNTEAFF
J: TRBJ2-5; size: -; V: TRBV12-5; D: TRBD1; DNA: TGTGCTAGTGCTAAGACAGGGCTAGAGACCCAGTACTTC; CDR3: CASAKTGLETQYF
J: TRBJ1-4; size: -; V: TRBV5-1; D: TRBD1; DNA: TGCGCCAGCAGCCGCGACAGGGGGCGAGAAAAACTGTTTTTT; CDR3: CASSRDRGREKLFF
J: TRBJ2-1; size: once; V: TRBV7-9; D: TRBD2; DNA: TGTGCCAGCAGCCAAGCAACGGGGGGTGAGCAGTTCTTC; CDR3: CASSQATGGEQFF
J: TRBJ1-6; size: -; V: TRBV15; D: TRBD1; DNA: TGTGCCACCAGAAGGGGGACAGAATATAATTCACCCCTCCACTTT; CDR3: CATRRGTEYNSPLHF
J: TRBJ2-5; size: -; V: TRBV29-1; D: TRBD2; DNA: TGCAGCGTTGCCGTAACGGGGGGGAAAGAGACCCAGTACTTC; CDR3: CSVAVTGGKETQYF
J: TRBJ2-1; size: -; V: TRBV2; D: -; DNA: TGTGCCAGCACCGGTAGGATCCCGGGACACTACAATGAGCAGTTCTTC; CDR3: CASTGRIPGHYNEQFF
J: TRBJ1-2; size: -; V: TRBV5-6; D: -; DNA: TGTGCCAGCAGCTTGGAGCCTAGCGGCGATCATGGCTACACCTTC; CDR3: CASSLEPSGDHGYTF
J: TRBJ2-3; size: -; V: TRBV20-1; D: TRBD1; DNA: TGCAGTGCTAGTAGTTCAGGGGGCGGTTGGTCAGATACGCAGTATTTT; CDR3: CSASSSGGGWSDTQYF
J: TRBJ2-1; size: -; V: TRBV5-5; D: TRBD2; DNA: TGTGCCAGCAGCTTGGGGTCTAGCGGGGGCCGTGGCCTGTTCTTC; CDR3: CASSLGSSGGRGLFF
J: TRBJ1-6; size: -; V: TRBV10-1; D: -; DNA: TGCGCCAGCAGTCAGACAGATTCACCCCTCCACTTT; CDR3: CASSQTDSPLHF
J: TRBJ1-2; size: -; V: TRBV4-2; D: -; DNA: TGTGCCAGCAGCCAACAACAGGGACAATTCTATGGCTACACCTTC; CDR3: CASSQQQGQFYGYTF
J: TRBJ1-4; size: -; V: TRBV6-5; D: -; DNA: TGTGCCAGCATTCTTTCCGGGCAGGGTGGGGAAAAACTGTTTTTT; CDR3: CASILSGQGGEKLFF
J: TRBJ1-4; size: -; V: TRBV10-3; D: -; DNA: TGTGCCATCAGTGAGTCGACTCTGGGGGGGGTTAATGAAAAACTGTTTTTT; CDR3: CAISESTLGGVNEKLFF